This T cell receptor beta chain originates from a study of cytomegalovirus exposure and HLA in healthy donors. Study context: Approximately 85 million unique TCRs from HLA-typed donors were held in an early data release.

Study-wide points: Using the classifier, cytomegalovirus status was reportedly diagnosed with high specificity and sensitivity. Common viral pathogens were later found to be apparently linked to several of the most significant clusters.

CDR1 is SGDLS and CDR2 is YYNGEE in the germline V gene. Between the trimmed V and J ends, which lost 0 bases and 2 bases, there was a span of 9 bases. The CDR3 consists of 15 residues. Primers included in the PCR were 60 Vbeta and 13 Jbeta primers. Assay: immunoSEQ multiplex PCR; the TCRdb copy retains only in-frame clones and omits some. The sample shows some 150,000 clones, over 75% of them seen only once. Concerning this clone itself: No antigen is known for it.

The V call is TRBV9, the J call TRBJ1-3, with D uncertain. The clonotype originates from a man aged 40-49 years in good health and CMV-seropositive. The sample consisted of PBMCs. DNA of the CDR3: TGTGCCAGCAGCGTAGGCGGGGTAACTGGAAACACCATATATTTT. Residues: CASSVGGVTGNTIYF.